Listed here are 10 T cell receptor beta chains from one sample, sequenced in a study of T cells in Graves' hyperthyroidism and ophthalmopathy. The CDR3 regions of TCR beta were amplified from RNA transcripts. The primer set for the first-round RT-PCR of the TCR CDR3 was HTBI. TCRdb itself ran the multiplex PCR reads through MiXCR, one entry per CDR3 protein. The sample has more than 500,000 distinct CDR3 sequences, 46% seen once. The sequenced sample consisted of peripheral blood or thyroid tissue (not recorded which). Every receptor here comes from an adult woman with Graves' disease, either hyperthyroidism or ophthalmopathy (not recorded which).

This clonotype was found a few times. V and J are TRBV15 and TRBJ2-7; D not certain. The CDR3 totals 15 residues. The germline V and J ends were trimmed by 1 base and 2 bases, with 12 bases remaining between them. Germline CDR1 and CDR2: LNHNV and YYDKDF (reference sequence). The CDR3 region has the DNA TGTGCCACCAGCAGAGGGTCAGAACTTACCTACGAGCAGTACTTC. Encoded protein: CATSRGSELTYEQYF.

The chain recombines TRBV10-2 with TRBJ2-5, with a weak D call TRBD2 (6 bases). This CDR3 spans 14 amino acids. Trimming pared 10 bases from V and 5 bases from J, leaving 20 bases between. Looked up from germline, CDR1 is WSHSY and CDR2 is SAAADI. In DNA, the CDR3 is TGCGCCATCGGTGAGGAGGGGATGAGGGAGACCCAGTACTTC. This codes for CAIGEEGMRETQYF.

This clonotype was found many times. The chain carries TRBV19 and TRBJ1-5; 9 bases agree with TRBD1. The CDR3 extends over 18 amino acids. V trimming: 8 bases; J trimming: 2 bases; junction bases outside the gene matches: 16. From germline, CDR1 is LNHDA and CDR2 SQIVND (reference sequence). For the CDR3, the DNA is TGTGCCAGTCATCGAGGGGGACAGGGTGGTGTTGGCAATCAGCCCCAGCATTTT. Translated: CASHRGGQGGVGNQPQHF. Combining the CDR3 with reference TRBV19 and TRBJ1-5 gives the whole variable domain DGGITQSPKYLFRKEGQNVTLSCEQNLNHDAMYWYRQDPGQGLRLIYYSQIVNDFQKGDIAEGYSVSREKKESFPLTVTSAQKNPTAFYLCASHRGGQGGVGNQPQHFGDGTRLSIL.

In this sample, this clonotype turned up a few times. CDR3 DNA: TGTGCCAGCAGCCCAGGACTAGCGAGGGTAACCGGGGAGCTGTTTTTT. This encodes CASSPGLARVTGELFF. V and J are TRBV7-9 and TRBJ2-2; 9 nucleotides line up with TRBD2. Germline V gives CDR1 SEHNR, CDR2 FQNEAQ (reference sequence). This CDR3 has 16 amino acids. With 5 bases clipped from V and 5 bases from J, the junction kept 9 bases outside the gene matches. Complete variable domain (other parts from reference TRBV7-9 and TRBJ2-2): DTGVSQNPRHKITKRGQNVTFRCDPISEHNRLYWYRQTLGQGPEFLTYFQNEAQLEKSRLLSDRFSAERPKGSFSTLEIQRTEQGDSAMYLCASSPGLARVTGELFFGEGSRLTVL.

The chain has TRBV20-1 and TRBJ2-7, with TRBD2 matching over 9 bases. Per the germline V gene, CDR1 is DFQATT and CDR2 is SNEGSKA (reference sequence). With V trimmed by 3 bases and J by 7 bases, 13 bases remained unmatched. This CDR3 is 15 amino acids long. The CDR3 spells CSASSLAGTTWEQYF. The DNA of the CDR3 is TGCAGTGCTAGTTCCCTAGCGGGGACAACTTGGGAGCAGTACTTC.

This clonotype was seen repeatedly, ten times or more. The chain has TRBV7-2 and TRBJ1-1; D remains ambiguous. CDR1 and CDR2 (germline): SGHTA, FQGNSA. The CDR3 extends over 17 amino acids. V gave up 5 bases and J gave up 0 bases, with 19 bases separating them. This chain's CDR3 is CASSIRSRFYMNTEAFF. The CDR3 nucleotides are TGTGCCAGCAGCATAAGAAGCAGGTTCTATATGAACACTGAAGCTTTCTTT. The complete variable domain, with remaining parts taken from reference TRBV7-2 and TRBJ1-1, reads GAGVSQSPSNKVTEKGKDVELRCDPISGHTALYWYRQSLGQGLEFLIYFQGNSAPDKSGLPSDRFSAERTGGSVSTLTIQRTQQEDSAVYLCASSIRSRFYMNTEAFFGQGTRLTVV.

In this sample, this clonotype turned up many times. V gene TRBV11-2 combines with J gene TRBJ1-2; no firm D call. The CDR3 consists of 13 residues. Looked up from germline, CDR1 is SGHAT and CDR2 is FQNNGV. The V gene lost 0 bases and the J gene lost 4 bases, with 6 bases spanning the gap. The DNA for the CDR3 is TGTGCCAGCAGCTTAGATCAAGCCTATGGCTACACCTTC. Residues: CASSLDQAYGYTF. The full variable domain, with the rest looked up from reference TRBV11-2 and TRBJ1-2, is EAGVAQSPRYKIIEKRQSVAFWCNPISGHATLYWYQQILGQGPKLLIQFQNNGVVDDSQLPKDRFSAERLKGVDSTLKIQPAKLEDSAVYLCASSLDQAYGYTFGSGTRLTVV.

This chain links TRBV20-1 with TRBJ1-5; maybe TRBD1 (6 bases). Germline-derived CDR1 and CDR2 are DFQATT and SNEGSKA (reference sequence). CDR3 length: 13 amino acids. Trimming took 0 bases from V and 6 from J, leaving 9 bases between them. The CDR3 region is CSARDPRGQPQHF. In DNA, the CDR3 is TGCAGTGCTAGAGATCCCAGGGGTCAGCCCCAGCATTTT.

This clonotype was picked up many times. The J gene is TRBJ2-7, the V gene TRBV6-1; D is ambiguous. V lost 3 bases and J 7 bases, leaving 16 bases between the germline ends. This CDR3 is 14 amino acids long. CDR1 and CDR2 from the germline V gene are MNHNS and SASEGT. The CDR3 DNA reads TGTGCCAGCAGTGAGCTGAGAGAACTGAGGGAGCAGTACTTC. Residues: CASSELRELREQYF.

This clonotype was seen many times. The V and J genes are TRBV11-1 and TRBJ2-5; 10 bases are a match to TRBD2. The CDR3 runs 14 residues. Per germline, CDR1 SGHAT and CDR2 FQDESV (reference sequence). Trimming removed 7 bases from V and 4 bases from J; junction bases left unmatched: 6. CDR3 nucleotide sequence: TGTGCCAGCACCCTAATAGCGGGGGGAGAGACCCAGTACTTC. Translated: CASTLIAGGETQYF.